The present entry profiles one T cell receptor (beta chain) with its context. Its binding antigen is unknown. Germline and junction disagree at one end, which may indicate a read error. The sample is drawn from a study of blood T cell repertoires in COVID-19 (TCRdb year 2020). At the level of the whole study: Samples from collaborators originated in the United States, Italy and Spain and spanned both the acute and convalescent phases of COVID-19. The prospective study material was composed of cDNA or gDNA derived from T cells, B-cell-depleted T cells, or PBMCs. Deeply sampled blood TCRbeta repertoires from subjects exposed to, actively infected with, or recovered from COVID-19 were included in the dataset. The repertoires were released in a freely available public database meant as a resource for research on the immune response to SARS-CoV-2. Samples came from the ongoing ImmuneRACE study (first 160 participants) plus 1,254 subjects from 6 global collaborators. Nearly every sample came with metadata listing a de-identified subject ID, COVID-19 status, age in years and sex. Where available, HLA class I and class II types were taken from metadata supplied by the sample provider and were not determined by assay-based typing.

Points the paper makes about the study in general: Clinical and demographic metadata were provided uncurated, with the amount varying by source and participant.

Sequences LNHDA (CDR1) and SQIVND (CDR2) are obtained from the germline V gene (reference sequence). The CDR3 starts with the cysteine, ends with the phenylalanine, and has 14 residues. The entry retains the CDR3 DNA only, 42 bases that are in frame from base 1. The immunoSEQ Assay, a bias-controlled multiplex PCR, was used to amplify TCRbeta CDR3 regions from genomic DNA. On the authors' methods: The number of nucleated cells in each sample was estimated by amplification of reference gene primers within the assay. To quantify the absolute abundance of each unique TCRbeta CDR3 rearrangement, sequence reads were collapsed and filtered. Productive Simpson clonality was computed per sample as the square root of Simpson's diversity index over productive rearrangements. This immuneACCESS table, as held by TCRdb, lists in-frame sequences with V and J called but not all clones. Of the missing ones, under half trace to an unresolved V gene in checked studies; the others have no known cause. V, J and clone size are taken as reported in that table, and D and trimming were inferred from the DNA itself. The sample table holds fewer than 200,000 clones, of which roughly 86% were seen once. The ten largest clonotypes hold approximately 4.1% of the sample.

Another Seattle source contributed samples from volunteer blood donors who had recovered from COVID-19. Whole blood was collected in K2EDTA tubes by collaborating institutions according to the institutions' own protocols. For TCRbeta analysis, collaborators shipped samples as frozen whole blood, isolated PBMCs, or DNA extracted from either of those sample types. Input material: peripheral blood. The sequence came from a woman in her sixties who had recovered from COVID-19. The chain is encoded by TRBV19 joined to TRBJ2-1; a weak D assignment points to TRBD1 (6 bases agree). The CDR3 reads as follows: CASTTGSGYSEQFF. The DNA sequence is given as TGTGCCAGTACCACAGGGAGTGGCTACAGTGAGCAGTTCTTC.